This is a list of T cell receptor beta chains from one sample in a study of blood T cells in healthy people across ages. TCRdb passed the 5' RACE reads through MiXCR, listing each CDR3 protein once. Among hundreds of thousands of distinct CDR3 sequences listed, roughly 52% were seen once. The sample was blood. The receptors come from a man aged 25 to 40 in good health. Both conserved end residues are part of each CDR3. The D gene is left open where the match is weak. Some rows mark clone size as missing; the rest say once, few, many or name a class of expanded clone.

TRBJ1-2 - - TRBV5-5 TGTGCCAGCAGCTTCCTAGGGACAAGCGGTGACGGCTACACCTTC CASSFLGTSGDGYTF
TRBJ1-2 TRBD1 - TRBV5-6 TGTGCCAGCACCTACGGACAGGGGGCAAATGGCTACACCTTC CASTYGQGANGYTF
TRBJ2-3 TRBD2 - TRBV7-9 TGTGCCAGCAGCTTAGGAGCGGGGGGGCAAGAAGATACGCAGTATTTT CASSLGAGGQEDTQYF
TRBJ1-2 - - TRBV6-5 TGTGCCAGCAGTTACTCGAGTGCGGGTGAGAGGCGCTACACCTTC CASSYSSAGERRYTF
TRBJ1-2 TRBD1 - TRBV20-1 TGCAGTGCGCCCGGGACAGGAGTTAACTATGGCTACACCTTC CSAPGTGVNYGYTF
TRBJ2-1 TRBD2 few TRBV9 TGTGCCAGCAGCGTTGGTAGCGGGGGGAGCTCCTACAATGAGCAGTTCTTC CASSVGSGGSSYNEQFF
TRBJ2-7 TRBD2 - TRBV11-2 TGTGCCAGCAGCTCCGTCAGACTAGCGGAAAACTACGAGCAGTACTTC CASSSVRLAENYEQYF
TRBJ1-6 - - TRBV3-1 TGTGCCAGCAGCCAAGGTTTAGGGGGGGGCTCTCGGAATTCACCCCTCCACTTT CASSQGLGGGSRNSPLHF
TRBJ2-4 - - TRBV20-1 TGCAGTGCTAGGTCAGGCCCCTCTCTTGCCAAAAACATTCAGTACTTC CSARSGPSLAKNIQYF
TRBJ2-5 - once TRBV20-1 TGCAGTGCCGCCAGGACTGGCCAAGAGACCCAGTACTTC CSAARTGQETQYF
TRBJ1-4 - few TRBV4-2 TGTGCCAGCAGCCCCGAACTTGCAACTAATGAAAAACTGTTTTTT CASSPELATNEKLFF
TRBJ2-7 - once TRBV27 TGTGCCAGCAGTTTACAGTCTCTCGCTAGCTACGAGCAGTACTTC CASSLQSLASYEQYF
TRBJ2-3 TRBD2 many TRBV6-4 TGTGCCAGCAGTGATGTTAGCGGGGGAGATACGCAGTATTTT CASSDVSGGDTQYF
TRBJ2-5 TRBD1 few TRBV7-8 TGTGCCAGCAGGATAAACAGGGGCGGAGAGACCCAGTACTTC CASRINRGGETQYF
TRBJ2-1 - - TRBV12-3/TRBV12-4 TGTGCCAGCAGTGGGACTGTGACCTACAATGAGCAGTTCTTC CASSGTVTYNEQFF
TRBJ2-3 TRBD2 - TRBV10-3 TGTGCCACCGCGCCTCGCGGGGGGGCAGGGGATACGCAGTATTTT CATAPRGGAGDTQYF
TRBJ2-2 - - TRBV25-1 TGTGCCAGCAGTTTTGTGTCCGGGGAGCTGTTTTTT CASSFVSGELFF
TRBJ2-3 - - TRBV20-1 TGCAGTGCGAGGGACGCCGAAGATACGCAGTATTTT CSARDAEDTQYF
TRBJ1-2 TRBD1 few TRBV29-1 TGCAGCGTGCCCGGGACAGCCTTGGGCTACACCTTC CSVPGTALGYTF
TRBJ2-5 - - TRBV28 TGTGCCAGCGTCCCCTCGTTGGGCAGTGGGGGACAAGAGACCCAGTACTTC CASVPSLGSGGQETQYF
TRBJ2-5 TRBD2 - TRBV4-3 TGCGCCAGCAGCCAAGACTTCGGGAGGGTAGAGACCCAGTACTTC CASSQDFGRVETQYF
TRBJ2-7 TRBD1 - TRBV30 TGTGCCTGGAGTGTAGGTACAGGGGACGAGCAGTACTTC CAWSVGTGDEQYF
TRBJ1-1 TRBD1 - TRBV20-1 TGCAGTGGTAAGACAGGGAGCACTGAAGCTTTCTTT CSGKTGSTEAFF
TRBJ2-7 - few TRBV5-1 TGCGCCAGCAGCTTGGGGGGGGACAGTCCCTACGAGCAGTACTTC CASSLGGDSPYEQYF
TRBJ1-4 - - TRBV3-1 TGTGCCAGCAGCCAGGAGATTAATGAAAAACTGTTTTTT CASSQEINEKLFF
TRBJ1-2 - - TRBV12-3/TRBV12-4 TGTGCCAGCAGCCTTGCCCGCGGTTCAGTTGGCTACACCTTC CASSLARGSVGYTF